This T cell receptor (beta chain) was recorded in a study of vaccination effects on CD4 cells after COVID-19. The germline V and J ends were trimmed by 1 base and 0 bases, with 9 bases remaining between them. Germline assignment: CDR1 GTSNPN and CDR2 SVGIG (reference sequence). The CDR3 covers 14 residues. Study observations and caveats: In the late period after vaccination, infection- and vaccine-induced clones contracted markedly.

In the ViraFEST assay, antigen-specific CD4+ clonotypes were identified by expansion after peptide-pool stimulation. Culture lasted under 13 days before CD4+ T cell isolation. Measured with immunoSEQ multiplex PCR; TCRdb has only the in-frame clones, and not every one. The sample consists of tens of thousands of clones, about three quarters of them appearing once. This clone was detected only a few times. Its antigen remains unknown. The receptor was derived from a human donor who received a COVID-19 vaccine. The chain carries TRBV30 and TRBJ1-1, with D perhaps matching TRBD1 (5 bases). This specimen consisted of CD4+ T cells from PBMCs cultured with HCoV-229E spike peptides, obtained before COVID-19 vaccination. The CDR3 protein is CAWSAGTMNTEAFF. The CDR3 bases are TGTGCCTGGAGTGCTGGGACCATGAACACTGAAGCTTTCTTT.